This TCR beta chain was captured by sequencing in a study of blood T cells in healthy people across ages (dated by TCRdb to about 2015). Broadly, across the study: In model experiments, template switching captured about one uniquely barcoded TCR beta cDNA molecule for every two T cells. The study measured age-related changes in TCR beta repertoire diversity using deep sequencing normalized with unique cDNA molecular identifiers. The donors were divided into four age groups: young (average approximately 16 years), middle-aged (under 40), aged (approximately 62) and long-lived (82). Using the same blood draw, the study looked at two additional independent replicas of 1 million unique cDNA reads for two donors, one aged 18 to 30 and the other aged 80 or older. Here is what the overall study found, with its caveats: Because profiling used bulk unsorted PBMCs, naive and antigen-experienced compartments could not be compared conclusively. Observed TCR beta diversity correlated strongly with the percentage of naive T cells measured by flow cytometry. The CMV infection status of donors was not known, potentially confounding age-related changes in expanded clonotypes. Estimates of total diversity based on one million sequenced T cells were regarded as lower bounds and as underestimates. Compared with the aged group, the long-lived group had more naive CD4+ T cells, fewer expanded clones and increased TCR diversity, a pattern suggesting age selection. As age increased, observed TCR beta diversity per million T cells dropped in a roughly linear way, and a significant reduction was already evident by age approximately 40.

This clonotype occurred a few times. No antigen is known for it. No much larger clone exists at a distance of one base, and base qualities are not known. Donors were about 36 systemically healthy Caucasian individuals from Russia aged 6 to 90 years. Each donor gave 8 to 10 milliliters of peripheral blood, drawn into EDTA-treated Vacutainer tubes. Ficoll-Paque density-gradient centrifugation was used to isolate PBMCs, with at least 6.5 million per sample. Total RNA, at least 6 micrograms per sample, was extracted from PBMCs with Trizol reagent. The percentages of naive CD45RAhigh/CD27high T cells were determined by flow cytometry on a PBMC aliquot from every donor. To prepare the library, 5' RACE was applied. Reads for this sample came from an Illumina HiSeq 2500. The second PCR ran for about 6 to 12 cycles and used a J-beta primer mix along with a sample-barcoded 5' primer. A template-switch 5' adaptor carrying 12 random nucleotides introduced a unique molecular identifier onto each TCR beta cDNA molecule. Each sample yielded at least 3 million CDR3-containing paired-end reads. All of the RNA was converted into first-strand cDNA using the Mint cDNA synthesis kit, with a TRBC-specific oligonucleotide serving as the primer. Following uracil-DNA glycosylase treatment, all cDNA underwent a first 18-cycle PCR with the universal primers M1SS and BC2_uni_R. The paper's data handling went like this. Normalization of each sample was performed by random selection of 1 million high-quality reads, each carrying a distinct molecular identifier. Instead of being binned into consensus sequences, reads with shared molecular identifiers were discarded. MiTCR, set to a Q25 quality threshold and the strictest error-elimination algorithm, was used for CDR3 identification, clonotype clustering and error correction. Lower-bound total TCR beta diversity was estimated with a nonparametric unseen species model using Euler transformation. The public sequencing data were trimmed at Q25 with fastp and processed into clonotypes with MiXCR by TCRdb, which kept only in-frame beta chains. Merged by CDR3 protein, the rows form single entries marked with the most common genes and DNA. TCRdb, not the authors, supplied the V and J calls. For this sample there are 600,000 to 1,000,000 distinct CDR3 sequences; 20% to 25% appear just once. The top ten clones comprise under 4.5% of the sample.

A further study also used this sample, focusing on T cells of mothers and their children. As the second publication notes: Nine systemically healthy Caucasian individuals, comprising three mothers and their six children, were included as donors. cDNA synthesis used all of the extracted RNA, with 1.5 ug of RNA in each 15 ul reaction. In the second PCR, the M1S primer introduced both the sample barcodes and 2-4 random nucleotides. Each mother yielded over 9 million TCR beta CDR3 reads and each child 2.5 million to 3 million reads. Thymic selection similarly shapes TCR recombination output in related and unrelated pairs, with minor effect from inherited differences. Normalized repertoire overlap was always found to be slightly, but never significantly, higher in related mother-child pairs than in unrelated mother-child pairs. With a sensitivity of about 100 clones per million clonotypes, no persistent microchimeric T cell clones were detected. The study used deep NGS to compare TCR beta repertoires of mothers and children, seeking features distinguishing related mother-child pairs from unrelated individuals. Mothers averaged about 40 +/- 4 years of age and children averaged about 10 +/- 4 years. Libraries were sequenced on Illumina HiSeq 2000 with 100+100 nt paired-end reads after adapter ligation with NEBNext reagents. To avoid cross-contamination, the mother libraries and the child libraries were prepared a month apart and sequenced in separate runs. For each donor, somewhere between about 500,000 and 2,300,000 distinct TCR beta clonotypes were identified. Naive TCR beta clonotypes were estimated from low-frequency clonotypes matched to each donor's FACS-determined naive share, without sorting.

Source material: blood. This TCR was recovered from a boy aged 5 to 17 in good health.

The CDR3 region has the sequence CAISETATYEQYF. The bases read TGTGCCATCAGTGAAACGGCAACCTACGAGCAGTACTTC. The sequence links TRBV10-3 to TRBJ2-5, with no D gene named confidently. The last part of the DNA fits TRBJ2-7 better; the J call may be wrong. CDR1 and CDR2, per the germline V gene, are ENHRY and SYGVKD. The cysteine opens and the phenylalanine closes a CDR3 of 13 amino acids. Left in the record is the CDR3 DNA by itself, 39 bases read in frame from the first base.